These T cell receptor beta chains were read from a single sample in a study of cytomegalovirus exposure and HLA in healthy donors. Using immunoSEQ multiplex PCR, the repertoire was profiled, and TCRdb retains in-frame clones only, with some absent. This sample carries some 110,000 clones, 65% to 80% of them seen once, and the ten largest clones take 2.5% to 3.5%. Specimen: PBMCs. All receptors come from a male donor in good health and CMV-seropositive. Both conserved end residues are part of each CDR3. A D gene is named only where the DNA matches it firmly. The size entry is marked missing in some rows and otherwise reads once, few, many or a size class.

size	V	J	length	D	CDR3	DNA
NA	TRBV15	TRBJ2-1	15	NA	CATSRGHVGGNEQFF	TGTGCCACCAGCAGAGGACACGTAGGAGGCAATGAGCAGTTCTTC
NA	TRBV19	TRBJ2-1	15	TRBD1	CASSMDRGSYNEQFF	TGTGCCAGTAGCATGGACAGGGGATCCTACAATGAGCAGTTCTTC
NA	TRBV4-3	TRBJ2-2	17	TRBD2	CASSQESLAGAGGELFF	TGCGCCAGCAGCCAAGAAAGCCTAGCGGGGGCGGGCGGGGAGCTGTTTTTT
few	TRBV12-5	TRBJ1-1	14	TRBD1	CASAPTGVSTEAFF	TGTGCTAGTGCTCCCACAGGGGTCAGCACTGAAGCTTTCTTT
NA	TRBV14	TRBJ2-7	15	NA	CASSQDRESIYEQYF	TGTGCCAGCAGCCAAGATCGGGAATCTATCTACGAGCAGTACTTC
NA	TRBV1	TRBJ1-1	18	NA	CTSSQDFPGAIGNTEAFF	TGCACCAGCAGCCAAGATTTTCCAGGCGCCATCGGGAACACTGAAGCTTTCTTT
NA	TRBV27	TRBJ2-7	14	NA	CASGSRQGSYEQYF	TGTGCCAGCGGTAGTCGGCAGGGGTCCTACGAGCAGTACTTC
NA	TRBV28	TRBJ2-5	16	TRBD2	CASSLPRSSGAQTQYF	TGTGCCAGCAGTTTGCCCCGGAGTAGCGGGGCCCAAACCCAGTACTTC
NA	TRBV13	TRBJ2-1	15	TRBD2	CASSSGLAQPLEQFF	TGTGCCAGCAGCTCGGGACTAGCGCAACCATTGGAGCAGTTCTTC
few	TRBV9	TRBJ2-1	14	TRBD2	CASSAGGLANEQFF	TGTGCCAGCAGCGCAGGTGGACTAGCCAATGAGCAGTTCTTC
NA	TRBV29-1	TRBJ1-1	13	TRBD1	CSVGQGEYTEAFF	TGCAGCGTTGGACAGGGGGAATACACTGAAGCTTTCTTT
NA	TRBV4-3	TRBJ2-5	16	TRBD2	CASSRTGTSGGETQYF	TGCGCCAGCAGCCGAACCGGGACTAGCGGCGGGGAGACCCAGTACTTC
NA	TRBV28	TRBJ2-5	11	NA	CASSFVETQYF	TGTGCCAGCAGTTTCGTGGAGACCCAGTACTTC
NA	TRBV6-5	TRBJ1-1	14	NA	CASRRGWGDTEAFF	TGTGCCAGCAGGCGGGGATGGGGGGACACTGAAGCTTTCTTT
NA	TRBV4-3	TRBJ2-1	17	NA	CASSQVRIADSYNEQFF	TGCGCCAGCAGCCAAGTCAGAATAGCGGACTCCTACAATGAGCAGTTCTTC
NA	TRBV5-6	TRBJ1-1	14	NA	CASSLNLVGTEAFF	TGTGCCAGCAGCTTGAATCTCGTCGGCACTGAAGCTTTCTTT
NA	TRBV7-2	TRBJ1-1	15	NA	CASSLVPGRDTEAFF	TGTGCCAGCAGCTTAGTGCCAGGGAGGGACACTGAAGCTTTCTTT
NA	TRBV25-1	TRBJ2-1	17	TRBD1	CASSERQGANLYNEQFF	TGTGCCAGCAGTGAGCGTCAGGGGGCGAACCTTTACAATGAGCAGTTCTTC
NA	TRBV28	TRBJ2-1	12	TRBD2	CASSPSGWEQFF	TGTGCCAGCAGTCCTAGCGGGTGGGAGCAGTTCTTC
few	TRBV5-1	TRBJ1-2	13	NA	CASSLESQFGYTF	TGCGCCAGCAGCTTGGAGTCACAGTTTGGCTACACCTTC
NA	TRBV7-2	TRBJ1-1	13	NA	CASSSTRQTEAFF	TGTGCCAGCAGCTCGACTAGACAGACTGAAGCTTTCTTT
NA	TRBV4-1	TRBJ1-5	14	NA	CASSPTDGHQPQNF	TGCGCCAGCAGCCCGACTGACGGCCATCAGCCCCAGAATTTT
NA	TRBV5-1	TRBJ1-1	15	NA	CASSTDSGQNTEAFF	TGCGCCAGCAGTACCGACTCGGGACAGAACACTGAAGCTTTCTTT
NA	TRBV4-3	TRBJ2-3	13	NA	CASSQDFRDTQYF	TGCGCCAGCAGCCAAGATTTCAGGGATACGCAGTATTTT
NA	TRBV5-6	TRBJ2-5	13	TRBD1	CASSSGTAFWKYF	TGTGCCAGCAGTTCCGGGACAGCCTTTTGGAAATACTTC
NA	TRBV28	TRBJ2-1	17	TRBD1	CASSFRHRDRGRHEQFF	TGTGCCAGCAGTTTTCGACATAGGGACAGGGGGCGGCATGAGCAGTTCTTC
NA	TRBV4-2	TRBJ1-2	13	NA	CASSQGGQGGYTF	TGTGCCAGCAGCCAAGGGGGGCAGGGCGGCTACACCTTC
NA	TRBV29-1	TRBJ2-5	14	NA	CSVEIEGEHETQYF	TGCAGCGTTGAAATCGAGGGGGAGCACGAGACCCAGTACTTC
NA	TRBV7-3	TRBJ1-1	13	NA	CASSWAGHTEAFF	TGTGCCAGCAGCTGGGCAGGGCACACTGAAGCTTTCTTT
NA	TRBV27	TRBJ1-5	17	TRBD1	CASTYPRTGDSNQPQHF	TGTGCCAGCACTTACCCACGGACAGGGGATAGCAATCAGCCCCAGCATTTT
NA	TRBV5-4	TRBJ2-5	16	NA	CASSLRSGSPRETQYF	TGTGCCAGCAGCTTGAGGTCCGGGAGCCCCAGGGAGACCCAGTACTTC